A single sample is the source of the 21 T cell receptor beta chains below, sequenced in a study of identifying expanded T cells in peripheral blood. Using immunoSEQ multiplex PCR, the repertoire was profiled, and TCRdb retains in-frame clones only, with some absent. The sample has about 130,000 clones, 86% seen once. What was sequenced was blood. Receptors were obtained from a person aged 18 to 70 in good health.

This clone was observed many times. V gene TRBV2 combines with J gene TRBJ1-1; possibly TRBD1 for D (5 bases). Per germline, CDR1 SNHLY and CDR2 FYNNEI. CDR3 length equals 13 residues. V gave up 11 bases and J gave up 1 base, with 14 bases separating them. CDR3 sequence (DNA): TGTGCCCCCCTTGGACAAACGAACACTGAAGCTTTCTTT. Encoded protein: CAPLGQTNTEAFF.

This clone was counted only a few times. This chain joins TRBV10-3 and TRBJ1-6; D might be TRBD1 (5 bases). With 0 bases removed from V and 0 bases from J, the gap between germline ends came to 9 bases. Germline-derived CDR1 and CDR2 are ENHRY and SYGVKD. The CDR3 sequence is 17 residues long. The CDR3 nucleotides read TGTGCCATCAGTGAGTCCCCAGGGAGCTCCTATAATTCACCCCTCCACTTT. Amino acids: CAISESPGSSYNSPLHF.

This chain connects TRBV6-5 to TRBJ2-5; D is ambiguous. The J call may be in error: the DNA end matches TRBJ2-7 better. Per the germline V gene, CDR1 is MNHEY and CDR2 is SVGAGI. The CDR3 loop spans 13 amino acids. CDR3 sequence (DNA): TGTGCCAGCAGTCGAGCCGCCTCCTACGAGCAGTACTTC. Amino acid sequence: CASSRAASYEQYF.

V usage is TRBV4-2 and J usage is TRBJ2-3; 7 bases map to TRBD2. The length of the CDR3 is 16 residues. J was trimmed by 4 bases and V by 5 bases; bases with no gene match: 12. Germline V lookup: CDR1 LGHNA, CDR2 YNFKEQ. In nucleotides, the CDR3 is TGTGCCAGCAGCTTGAAAGATTCTGGGGGGGCAGATACGCAGTATTTT. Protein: CASSLKDSGGADTQYF.

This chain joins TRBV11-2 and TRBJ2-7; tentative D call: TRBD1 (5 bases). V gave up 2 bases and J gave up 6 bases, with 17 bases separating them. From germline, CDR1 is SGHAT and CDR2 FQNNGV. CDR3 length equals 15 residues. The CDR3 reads CASSLMIGHTREQYF. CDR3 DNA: TGTGCCAGCAGCTTAATGATAGGACACACTCGCGAGCAGTACTTC.

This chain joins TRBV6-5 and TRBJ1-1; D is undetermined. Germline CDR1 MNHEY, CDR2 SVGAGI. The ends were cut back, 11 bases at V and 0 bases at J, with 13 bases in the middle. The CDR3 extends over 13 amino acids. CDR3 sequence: CAARALVNTEAFF. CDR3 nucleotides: TGTGCCGCCAGAGCATTGGTGAACACTGAAGCTTTCTTT.

CDR3: CSPNTLNEQFF. The DNA of the CDR3 is TGCAGTCCAAATACCCTGAATGAGCAGTTCTTC. The chain recombines TRBV20-1 with TRBJ2-1; unclear D gene. CDR1 and CDR2 from the germline V gene are DFQATT and SNEGSKA (reference sequence). V was cut by 8 bases and J by 7 bases, with 12 bases left in between. The CDR3 has 11 amino acids.

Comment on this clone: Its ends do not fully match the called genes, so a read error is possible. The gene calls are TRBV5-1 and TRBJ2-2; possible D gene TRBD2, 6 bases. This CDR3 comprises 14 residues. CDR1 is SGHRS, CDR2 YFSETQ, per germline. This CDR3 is CTSSSGTPTGELFF. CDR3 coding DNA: TGCACCAGCAGCTCCGGGACTCCCACCGGGGAGCTGTTTTTT.

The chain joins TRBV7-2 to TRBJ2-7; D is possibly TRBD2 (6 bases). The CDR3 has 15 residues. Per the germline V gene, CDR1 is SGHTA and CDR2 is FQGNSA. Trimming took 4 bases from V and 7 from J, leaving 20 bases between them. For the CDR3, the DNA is TGTGCCAGCAGCTCCACCGGGACGGGACTGGGGGAGCAGTACTTC. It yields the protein CASSSTGTGLGEQYF. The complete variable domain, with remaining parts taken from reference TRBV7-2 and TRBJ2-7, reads GAGVSQSPSNKVTEKGKDVELRCDPISGHTALYWYRQSLGQGLEFLIYFQGNSAPDKSGLPSDRFSAERTGGSVSTLTIQRTQQEDSAVYLCASSSTGTGLGEQYFGPGTRLTVT.

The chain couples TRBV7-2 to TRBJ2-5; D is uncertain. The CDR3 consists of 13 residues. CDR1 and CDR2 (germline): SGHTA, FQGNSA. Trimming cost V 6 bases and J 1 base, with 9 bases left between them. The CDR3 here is CASRPGTQETQYF. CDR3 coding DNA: TGTGCCAGCAGGCCAGGAACCCAAGAGACCCAGTACTTC.

The CDR3 DNA follows: TGTGCCAGCAGCGACAGGGGGGTTAATGAGCAGTTCTTC. Its translation is CASSDRGVNEQFF. The chain employs TRBV28 and TRBJ2-1; TRBD1 agrees at 9 bases. Germline V gives CDR1 MDHEN, CDR2 SYDVKM. J was trimmed by 7 bases and V by 6 bases; bases with no gene match: 4. The CDR3 length is 13 residues.

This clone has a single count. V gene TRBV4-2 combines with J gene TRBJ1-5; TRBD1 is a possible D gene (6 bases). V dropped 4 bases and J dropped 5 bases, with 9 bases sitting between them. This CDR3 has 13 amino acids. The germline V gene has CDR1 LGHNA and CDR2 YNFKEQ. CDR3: CASSPDSYQPQHF. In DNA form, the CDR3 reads TGTGCCAGCAGCCCGGACAGCTATCAGCCCCAGCATTTT.

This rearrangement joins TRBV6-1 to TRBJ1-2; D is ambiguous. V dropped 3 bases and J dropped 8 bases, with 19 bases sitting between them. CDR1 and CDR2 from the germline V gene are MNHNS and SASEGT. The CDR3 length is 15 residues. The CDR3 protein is CASSDRGVSWMGYTF. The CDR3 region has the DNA TGTGCCAGCAGTGATCGTGGAGTCTCCTGGATGGGCTACACCTTC.

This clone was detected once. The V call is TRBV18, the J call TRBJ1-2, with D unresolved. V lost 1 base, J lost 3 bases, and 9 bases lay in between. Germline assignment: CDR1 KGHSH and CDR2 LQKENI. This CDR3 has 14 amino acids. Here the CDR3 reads CASSPQGSDYGYTF. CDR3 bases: TGTGCCAGCTCACCACAGGGTAGTGACTATGGCTACACCTTC.

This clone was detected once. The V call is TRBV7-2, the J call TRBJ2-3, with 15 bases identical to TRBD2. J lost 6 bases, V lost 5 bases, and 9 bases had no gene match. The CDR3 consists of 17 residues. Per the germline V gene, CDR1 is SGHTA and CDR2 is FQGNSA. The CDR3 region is CASSAGTSGGKGDTQYF. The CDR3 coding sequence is TGTGCCAGCAGCGCCGGGACTAGCGGGGGGAAGGGGGATACGCAGTATTTT.

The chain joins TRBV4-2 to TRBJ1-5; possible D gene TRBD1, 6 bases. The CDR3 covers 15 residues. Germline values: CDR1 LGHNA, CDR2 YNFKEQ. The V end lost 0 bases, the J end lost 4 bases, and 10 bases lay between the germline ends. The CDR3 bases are TGTGCCAGCAGCCAAGATTTCAGGGGAAATCAGCCCCAGCATTTT. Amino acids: CASSQDFRGNQPQHF.

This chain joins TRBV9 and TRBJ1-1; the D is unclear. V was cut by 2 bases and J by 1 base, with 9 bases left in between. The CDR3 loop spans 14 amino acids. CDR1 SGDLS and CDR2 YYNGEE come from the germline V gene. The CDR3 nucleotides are TGTGCCAGCAGCGTCAGGATGGGGAACACTGAAGCTTTCTTT. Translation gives CASSVRMGNTEAFF.

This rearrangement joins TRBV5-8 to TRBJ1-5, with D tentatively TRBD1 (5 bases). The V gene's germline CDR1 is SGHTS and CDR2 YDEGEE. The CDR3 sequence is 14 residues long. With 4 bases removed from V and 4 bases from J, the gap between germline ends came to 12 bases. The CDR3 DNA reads TGTGCCAGCAGCGGAGGGACCGCGAATCAGCCCCAGCATTTT. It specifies CASSGGTANQPQHF.

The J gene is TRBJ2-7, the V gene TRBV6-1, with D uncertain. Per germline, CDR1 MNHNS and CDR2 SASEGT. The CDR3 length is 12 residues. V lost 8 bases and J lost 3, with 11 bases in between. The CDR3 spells CASGWDRYEQYF. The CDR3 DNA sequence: TGTGCCAGCGGCTGGGATCGCTACGAGCAGTACTTC.

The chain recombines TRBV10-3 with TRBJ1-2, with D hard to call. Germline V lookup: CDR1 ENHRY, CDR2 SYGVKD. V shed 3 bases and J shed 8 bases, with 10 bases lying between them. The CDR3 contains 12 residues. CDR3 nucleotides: TGTGCCATCAGTGAATCCGATCGGGGCTACACCTTC. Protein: CAISESDRGYTF.

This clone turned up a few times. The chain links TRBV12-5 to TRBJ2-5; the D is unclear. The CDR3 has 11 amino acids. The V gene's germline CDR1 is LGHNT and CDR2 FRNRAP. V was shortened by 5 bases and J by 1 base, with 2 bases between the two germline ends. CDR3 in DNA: TGTGCTAGTGGTAGCCAAGAGACCCAGTACTTC. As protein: CASGSQETQYF.